One sample yielded the 32 T cell receptor beta chains listed below, sequenced in a study of blood T cell repertoires in COVID-19. TCRdb's table, derived via immunoSEQ multiplex PCR, lists solely in-frame clones and lacks some. This table has about 110,000 clones, under 90% appearing once. Sequencing used peripheral blood. The receptors were sampled from an older woman with acute or convalescent COVID-19.

This sequence joins TRBV5-1 and TRBJ1-2, with 7 bases that match TRBD1. Trimming took 5 bases from V and 6 from J; bases not matched to a gene: 4. The CDR3 runs 12 residues. From germline, CDR1 is SGHRS and CDR2 YFSETQ. This CDR3 is CASRSDRDGYTF. CDR3 nucleotide sequence: TGCGCCAGCAGATCTGACAGGGATGGCTACACCTTC. Drawing the rest from reference TRBV5-1 and TRBJ1-2, the complete variable domain is KAGVTQTPRYLIKTRGQQVTLSCSPISGHRSVSWYQQTPGQGLQFLFEYFSETQRNKGNFPGRFSGRQFSNSRSEMNVSTLELGDSALYLCASRSDRDGYTFGSGTRLTVV.

The chain combines TRBV2 with TRBJ2-2; a weak D match, TRBD1 (5 bases). CDR1 is SNHLY and CDR2 is FYNNEI in the germline V gene. CDR3 length: 15 residues. V lost 2 bases, J lost 5 bases, and 12 bases lay in between. The CDR3 DNA reads TGTGCCAGCAGTGAAAGCCAGGGTGGGACCGGGGAGCTGTTTTTT. Amino acids: CASSESQGGTGELFF.

The chain recombines TRBV27 with TRBJ2-7; 15 bases are a match to TRBD2. The trim removed 6 bases at V and 4 bases at J, leaving 4 bases unmatched. CDR1 and CDR2 (germline): MNHEY, SMNVEV (reference sequence). The CDR3 has 15 residues. This CDR3 is CASSLGLAGGYEQYF. CDR3 nucleotides: TGTGCCAGCAGCCTGGGACTAGCGGGGGGATACGAGCAGTACTTC.

The chain joins TRBV29-1 to TRBJ2-1; 11 nucleotides agree with TRBD2. CDR1 is SQVTM, CDR2 ANQGSEA, per germline. The CDR3 totals 14 residues. The V segment lost 3 bases and the J segment 7 bases; nucleotides outside the gene matches: 5. DNA for the CDR3: TGCAGCGTTGATGAGACTAGCGGGATAAATGAGCAGTTCTTC. It specifies CSVDETSGINEQFF.

The sample holds a few counts of this clone. The gene calls are TRBV5-5 and TRBJ1-6; 12 bases are a match to TRBD1. The CDR3 runs 16 residues. Germline loops: CDR1 SGHKS, CDR2 YYEKEE (reference sequence). V dropped 3 bases and J dropped 6; count of bases not matched to a gene: 4. CDR3 in amino acids: CASSYRDRGPNSPLHF. The CDR3 DNA is TGTGCCAGCAGCTACCGGGACAGGGGGCCTAATTCACCCCTCCACTTT.

This chain links TRBV25-1 with TRBJ1-5, with D unclear. The CDR3 contains 16 residues. Per the germline V gene, CDR1 is MGHDK and CDR2 is SYGVNS. V was clipped by 4 bases and J by 4 bases, with 17 bases between them. This CDR3 is CASSGSWAVSNQPQHF. DNA of the CDR3: TGTGCCAGCAGTGGATCTTGGGCCGTGTCAAATCAGCCCCAGCATTTT. The full variable domain, with the rest looked up from reference TRBV25-1 and TRBJ1-5, is EADIYQTPRYLVIGTGKKITLECSQTMGHDKMYWYQQDPGMELHLIHYSYGVNSTEKGDLSSESTVSRIRTEHFPLTLESARPSHTSQYLCASSGSWAVSNQPQHFGDGTRLSIL.

V gene TRBV6-6 combines with J gene TRBJ2-1; D is possibly TRBD1 (6 bases). Per germline, CDR1 MNHNY and CDR2 SVGAGI (reference sequence). The CDR3 is 15 residues long. The V gene lost 0 bases and the J gene lost 2 bases, with 8 bases spanning the gap. This CDR3 reads CASSYSGTPYNEQFF. CDR3 DNA: TGTGCCAGCAGTTACTCCGGGACACCCTACAATGAGCAGTTCTTC.

This chain uses TRBV18 with TRBJ1-1; TRBD1 is a possible D gene (6 bases). CDR3 size: 14 residues. The germline CDR1 and CDR2 sequences are KGHSH and LQKENI. V lost 3 bases to trimming and J lost 3 bases, with 11 bases between them. The CDR3 region is CASSPDSSYTEAFF. For the CDR3, the DNA is TGTGCCAGCTCACCGGACAGCTCGTACACTGAAGCTTTCTTT.

The chain joins TRBV18 to TRBJ2-6, with TRBD1 as a possible D gene (5 bases). The CDR3 contains 17 residues. The germline V gene encodes CDR1 KGHSH and CDR2 LQKENI. With 4 bases removed from V and 0 bases from J, the gap between germline ends came to 13 bases. The chain's CDR3 is CASSRDTTGSGANVLTF. The CDR3 nucleotides are TGTGCCAGCTCACGGGATACAACAGGCTCTGGGGCCAACGTCCTGACTTTC. The full variable domain, rest sourced from reference TRBV18 and TRBJ2-6, is NAGVMQNPRHLVRRRGQEARLRCSPMKGHSHVYWYRQLPEEGLKFMVYLQKENIIDESGMPKERFSAEFPKEGPSILRIQQVVRGDSAAYFCASSRDTTGSGANVLTFGAGSRLTVL.

J is TRBJ1-6 and V is TRBV16; 7 bases fit TRBD1. The V and J ends lost 4 bases and 13 bases, in that order; junction bases with no gene match: 16. Per the germline V gene, CDR1 is KGHSY and CDR2 is FQNENV. The CDR3 covers 16 residues. The CDR3 here is CASSRPGTVYSPPLHF. Here the CDR3 DNA reads TGTGCCAGCAGCCGGCCCGGGACAGTATATTCTCCGCCCCTCCACTTT.

The chain couples TRBV24-1 to TRBJ2-3; the D gene is possibly TRBD2 (6 bases). V shed 0 bases and J shed 2 bases, with 14 bases lying between them. CDR3 size: 17 residues. The germline CDR1 and CDR2 sequences are KGHDR and SFDVKD. CDR3 amino acids: CATSDLSVAVNTDTQYF. In DNA form, the CDR3 reads TGTGCCACCAGTGATTTGTCGGTAGCGGTAAACACAGATACGCAGTATTTT.

The sample holds a few counts of this clone. The chain uses TRBV12-5 and TRBJ1-5; possibly TRBD1 for D (5 bases). Trimming removed 4 bases from V and 6 bases from J, with 16 bases in between. This CDR3 spans 15 amino acids. Germline-derived CDR1 and CDR2 are LGHNT and FRNRAP. CDR3: CASGWESRVTQPQHF. In nucleotides, the CDR3 is TGTGCTAGTGGTTGGGAAAGCAGGGTCACTCAGCCCCAGCATTTT.

The chain has TRBV6-5 and TRBJ2-7; 9 nucleotides agree with TRBD1. The CDR3 runs to 14 residues. The germline V gene encodes CDR1 MNHEY and CDR2 SVGAGI. V was clipped by 6 bases and J by 4 bases; unmatched bases: 7. Here the CDR3 reads CASRKQGAGYEQYF. CDR3 nucleotide sequence: TGTGCCAGCAGAAAACAGGGGGCGGGTTACGAGCAGTACTTC.

This clone occurred once. This chain links TRBV7-3 with TRBJ2-5; D is ambiguous. Germline assignment: CDR1 SGHTA and CDR2 FQGTGA. The V and J ends lost 5 bases and 1 base respectively, with 8 bases between them. The CDR3 is 13 residues long. The CDR3 spells CASSPSVQETQYF. Written as DNA, the CDR3 is TGTGCCAGCAGCCCGAGCGTCCAAGAGACCCAGTACTTC.

V is TRBV19 and J is TRBJ2-7; possible D gene TRBD1, 6 bases. This CDR3 has 14 residues. Germline-derived CDR1 and CDR2 are LNHDA and SQIVND (reference sequence). V was pared by 8 bases and J by 4 bases, with 18 bases between. DNA for the CDR3: TGTGCCAGTTCGAGGGGGTTCTTCCAGTACGAGCAGTACTTC. This translates into CASSRGFFQYEQYF.

About this clone: Different DNA sequences within this sample yield the same CDR3. The CDR3 DNA is TGTGCCAGCAGTTACTCCGGGGGAGACTATGGCTACACCTTC. Amino acid sequence: CASSYSGGDYGYTF. The genes are TRBV6-5 and TRBJ1-2, with D possibly matching TRBD1 (5 bases). Trimming pared 0 bases from V and 3 bases from J, leaving 8 bases between. Germline loops: CDR1 MNHEY, CDR2 SVGAGI. This CDR3 region has 14 residues.

The chain is built from TRBV5-4 and TRBJ1-1, with D perhaps matching TRBD1 (5 bases). Trimming removed 6 bases from V and 1 base from J, with 19 bases in between. In germline, CDR1 is SGHNT, CDR2 YYREEE (reference sequence). The CDR3 consists of 16 residues. The CDR3 spells CASTPGGVLTNTEAFF. For the CDR3, the DNA is TGTGCCAGCACCCCCGGGGGGGTTCTAACGAACACTGAAGCTTTCTTT.

As concerns this clone: At one boundary the junction diverges from the germline segment, which might be a read error. This chain connects TRBV7-7 to TRBJ2-7; 8 bases match TRBD2. The CDR3 spans 15 residues. Germline CDR1 and CDR2: SSHAT and FNYEAQ (reference sequence). The CDR3 here is CASSPSSGITYEQYF. The CDR3 DNA follows: TGTGCTAGCAGCCCAAGTAGCGGGATCACCTACGAGCAGTACTTC. Combining the CDR3 with reference TRBV7-7 and TRBJ2-7 gives the whole variable domain GAGVSQSPRYKVTKRGQDVTLRCDPISSHATLYWYQQALGQGPEFLTYFNYEAQPDKSGLPSDRFSAERPEGSISTLTIQRTEQRDSAMYRCASSPSSGITYEQYFGPGTRLTVT.

The chain has TRBV7-2 and TRBJ1-1; the D gene is possibly TRBD1 (5 bases). The V end was cut by 6 bases, the J end by 7 bases, with 15 bases between. This CDR3 has 13 residues. The V gene's germline CDR1 is SGHTA and CDR2 FQGNSA. The CDR3 sequence: CASSKDGGLEAFF. In DNA form, the CDR3 reads TGTGCCAGCAGTAAGGACGGGGGACTTGAAGCTTTCTTT.

The chain recombines TRBV2 with TRBJ2-7, with 11 bases identical to TRBD2. The CDR3 runs to 15 residues. CDR1 and CDR2 (germline): SNHLY, FYNNEI. The J segment lost 3 bases and the V segment lost 5 bases, leaving 6 bases of the junction unmatched. The CDR3 nucleotides read TGTGCCAGCAGTCCCTTAGCGGGAGGGTTCTACGAGCAGTACTTC. This gives the protein CASSPLAGGFYEQYF.

The chain carries TRBV4-2 and TRBJ2-2, with D possibly TRBD2 on 6 matching bases. The CDR3 runs to 15 residues. Germline CDR1 and CDR2: LGHNA and YNFKEQ. With 0 bases removed from V and 6 bases from J, the gap between germline ends came to 11 bases. Here the CDR3 reads CASSQEGDFSGELFF. The CDR3 DNA reads TGTGCCAGCAGCCAAGAAGGGGACTTCTCCGGGGAGCTGTTTTTT.

The J gene is TRBJ1-1, the V gene TRBV18; D gene unclear. Trimming removed 0 bases at V and 1 base at J, with 3 bases between. The CDR3 loop spans 13 amino acids. From germline, CDR1 is KGHSH and CDR2 LQKENI. The CDR3, as DNA: TGTGCCAGCTCACCACCCAGGAACACTGAAGCTTTCTTT. It codes for CASSPPRNTEAFF.

The chain uses TRBV19 and TRBJ2-3; D is possibly TRBD1 (6 bases). V lost 7 bases, J lost 1 base, and 15 bases lay in between. The CDR3 contains 15 residues. The germline gives CDR1 LNHDA, CDR2 SQIVND (reference sequence). The chain's CDR3 is CASTKNRARTDTQYF. The CDR3 region has the DNA TGTGCCAGTACCAAAAACAGGGCTCGCACAGATACGCAGTATTTT.

On this clone itself: Other DNA sequences of this sample code for an identical CDR3. V gene TRBV14 combines with J gene TRBJ2-7, with a tentative D call TRBD1 (7 bases). CDR1 and CDR2 (germline): SGHDN, FVKESK. V was pared by 6 bases and J by 2 bases, with 14 bases between. The CDR3 loop spans 14 amino acids. The CDR3 DNA reads TGTGCCAGCAGTCTGCAGGGGGGACCCTACGAGCAGTACTTC. Residues: CASSLQGGPYEQYF.

Written as DNA, the CDR3 is TGTGCTAGTGGTCCCAGGGACAGGGAGCTGTTTTTT. This sequence encodes CASGPRDRELFF. The V gene is TRBV12-5, the J gene TRBJ2-2; a weak D match, TRBD1 (6 bases). Per germline, CDR1 LGHNT and CDR2 FRNRAP. V dropped 5 bases and J dropped 9 bases, with 10 bases sitting between them. The CDR3 is 12 amino acids.

There are a few counts of this clone. The chain carries TRBV2 and TRBJ1-4; D gene ambiguous. V shed 4 bases and J shed 5 bases, with 8 bases lying between them. This CDR3 spans 13 amino acids. Germline V CDR1 and CDR2: SNHLY, FYNNEI. CDR3 sequence (DNA): TGTGCCAGCAGTGGGACGGGGAATGAAAAACTGTTTTTT. Protein: CASSGTGNEKLFF.

The chain has TRBV6-1 and TRBJ2-1; tentatively, D is TRBD1 (5 bases). The V end lost 2 bases, the J end lost 0 bases, and 8 bases lay between the germline ends. This CDR3 has 15 amino acids. Germline values: CDR1 MNHNS, CDR2 SASEGT. The CDR3 nucleotides read TGTGCCAGCAGTGAACAGGGTAGCTCCTACAATGAGCAGTTCTTC. Translation: CASSEQGSSYNEQFF.

The chain couples TRBV7-9 to TRBJ2-1; 7 bases are a match to TRBD2. This CDR3 is 17 amino acids long. V shed 1 base, J shed 0 bases, and the junction held 6 bases outside the gene matches. The germline CDR1 and CDR2 sequences are SEHNR and FQNEAQ (reference sequence). CDR3 sequence reads: CASSLVGGTDSYNEQFF. CDR3 bases: TGTGCCAGCAGCTTAGTGGGAGGGACGGACTCCTACAATGAGCAGTTCTTC.

The genes are TRBV5-1 and TRBJ1-3; maybe TRBD1 (6 bases). The CDR3 totals 16 residues. Per the germline V gene, CDR1 is SGHRS and CDR2 is YFSETQ. The V gene lost 3 bases and the J gene lost 0 bases, with 13 bases spanning the gap. The CDR3 spells CASSSAATGSGNTIYF. CDR3 nucleotide sequence: TGCGCCAGCAGCTCGGCTGCGACAGGCTCTGGAAACACCATATATTTT.

This chain joins TRBV28 and TRBJ1-4; weak D call: TRBD1 (5 bases). The CDR3 is 15 amino acids. The V end was cut by 6 bases, the J end by 7 bases, with 18 bases between. Germline CDR1 reads MDHEN; CDR2 reads SYDVKM. The CDR3 DNA reads as TGTGCCAGCAGCCATGCGGGGGGAGGAAGTGAAAAACTGTTTTTT. This encodes CASSHAGGGSEKLFF.

This clone occurred a few times. The rearrangement joins TRBV5-4 to TRBJ2-3; D may be TRBD2 (5 bases). Deletions cut 5 bases from V and 4 bases from J, with 14 bases between. The CDR3 covers 14 residues. Germline V gene sequence: CDR1 SGHNT, CDR2 YYREEE (reference sequence). For the CDR3, the DNA is TGTGCCAGCAGTCAGGTCGGGGTCCCAGATACGCAGTATTTT. It codes for CASSQVGVPDTQYF.

V and J are TRBV7-2 and TRBJ2-3, with TRBD2 matching 13 bases. CDR1 and CDR2 (germline): SGHTA, FQGNSA. The CDR3 has 17 amino acids. V lost 5 bases to trimming and J lost 4 bases; unmatched junction nucleotides: 9. CDR3 nucleotides: TGTGCCAGCAGCACTACTAGCGGGAGGGTTAGAGCAGATACGCAGTATTTT. Translation: CASSTTSGRVRADTQYF.